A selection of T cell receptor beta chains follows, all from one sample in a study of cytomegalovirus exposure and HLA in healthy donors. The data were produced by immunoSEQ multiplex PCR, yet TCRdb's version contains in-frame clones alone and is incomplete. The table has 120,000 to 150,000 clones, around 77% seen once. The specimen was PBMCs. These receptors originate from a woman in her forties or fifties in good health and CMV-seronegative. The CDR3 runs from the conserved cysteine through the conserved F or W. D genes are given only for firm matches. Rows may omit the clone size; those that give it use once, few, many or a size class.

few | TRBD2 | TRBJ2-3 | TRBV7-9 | CASSLTSGGHSTDTQYF | TGTGCCAGCAGCTTAACTAGCGGGGGGCACTCCACAGATACGCAGTATTTT
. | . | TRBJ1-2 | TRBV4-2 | CASSQDRGGHVDYGYTF | TGTGCCAGCAGCCAAGATCGGGGAGGACATGTGGATTATGGCTACACCTTC
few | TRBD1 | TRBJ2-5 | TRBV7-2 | CASSLGRQGAGETQYF | TGTGCCAGCAGCTTAGGGCGACAGGGGGCAGGGGAGACCCAGTACTTC
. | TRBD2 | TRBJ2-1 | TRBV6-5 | CASSQSTSGGTTQFF | TGTGCCAGCAGCCAGAGCACTAGCGGGGGGACCACGCAGTTCTTC
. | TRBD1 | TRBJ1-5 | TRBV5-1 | CASSPRGGNQPQHF | TGCGCCAGCAGTCCCAGGGGGGGCAATCAGCCCCAGCATTTT
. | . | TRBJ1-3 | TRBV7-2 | CASSLESSGNTIYF | TGTGCCAGCAGCTTAGAATCATCTGGAAACACCATATATTTT
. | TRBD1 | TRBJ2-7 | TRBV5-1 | CASSFEDRAYDEQYF | TGCGCCAGCAGCTTCGAGGACAGGGCGTACGACGAGCAGTACTTC
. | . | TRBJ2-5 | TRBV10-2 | CASSEGGKRETQYF | TGCGCCAGCAGTGAAGGGGGTAAAAGGGAGACCCAGTACTTC
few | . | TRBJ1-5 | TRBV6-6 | CASSYRDTNQPQHF | TGTGCCAGCAGTTACCGGGACACCAATCAGCCCCAGCATTTT
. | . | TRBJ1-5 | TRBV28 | CASIKNPGMSNQPQHF | TGTGCCAGCATAAAGAATCCGGGGATGAGCAATCAGCCCCAGCATTTT
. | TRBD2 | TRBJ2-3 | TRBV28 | CASSSPLAGRTDTQYF | TGTGCCAGCAGTTCCCCCCTAGCGGGGCGCACAGATACGCAGTATTTT
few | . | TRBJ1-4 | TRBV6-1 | CASREGILHEKLFF | TGTGCCAGCAGGGAGGGAATTTTACATGAAAAACTGTTTTTT
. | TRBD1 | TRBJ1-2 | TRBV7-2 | CASSPMRTGSGYTF | TGTGCCAGCAGCCCGATGCGGACAGGTTCGGGCTACACCTTC
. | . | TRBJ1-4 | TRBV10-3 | CAISESFAGENEKLFF | TGTGCCATCAGTGAGTCGTTCGCGGGTGAAAATGAAAAACTGTTTTTT
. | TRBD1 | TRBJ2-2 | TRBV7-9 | CASILRQGASGELFF | TGTGCCAGCATCCTGCGGCAGGGGGCCTCCGGGGAGCTGTTTTTT
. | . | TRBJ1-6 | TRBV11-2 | CASSLRETSLKPHSPLHF | TGTGCCAGCAGCTTACGGGAGACAAGTCTTAAGCCGCATTCACCCCTCCACTTT
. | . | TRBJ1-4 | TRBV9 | CASSVGAGSGEKLFF | TGTGCCAGCAGCGTAGGCGCGGGGTCTGGTGAAAAACTGTTTTTT
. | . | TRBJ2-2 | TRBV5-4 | CASINSQGGTGELFF | TGTGCCAGCATTAATTCCCAGGGAGGCACCGGGGAGCTGTTTTTT
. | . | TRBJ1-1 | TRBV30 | CAYSGGTEAFF | TGTGCCTATTCGGGGGGCACTGAAGCTTTCTTT
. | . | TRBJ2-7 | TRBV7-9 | CASSLAAGPHEQYF | TGTGCCAGCAGCTTAGCGGCGGGGCCCCACGAGCAGTACTTC
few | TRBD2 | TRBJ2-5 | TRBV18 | CASSLRAGEETQYF | TGTGCCAGCTCACTTCGGGCGGGGGAAGAGACCCAGTACTTC
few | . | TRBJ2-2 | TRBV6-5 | CASSYRRTGELFF | TGTGCCAGCAGTTACCGGAGGACCGGGGAGCTGTTTTTT
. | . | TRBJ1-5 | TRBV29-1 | CSATTWGDYSNQPQHF | TGCAGCGCTACCACCTGGGGGGACTATAGCAATCAGCCCCAGCATTTT
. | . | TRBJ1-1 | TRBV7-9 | CASSPAGTLNTEAFF | TGTGCCAGCAGCCCAGCAGGGACATTGAACACTGAAGCTTTCTTT
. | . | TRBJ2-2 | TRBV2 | CASNTRATGELFF | TGTGCCAGCAATACTAGAGCTACCGGGGAGCTGTTTTTT
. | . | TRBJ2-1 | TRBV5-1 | CASSSGGRGASAPQFF | TGCGCCAGCAGCTCCGGGGGCCGGGGGGCCTCTGCTCCCCAGTTCTTC
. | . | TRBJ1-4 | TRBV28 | CASTPGGNEKLFF | TGTGCCAGCACCCCCGGAGGGAATGAAAAACTGTTTTTT
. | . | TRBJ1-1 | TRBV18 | CASSPGTANTEAFF | TGTGCCAGCTCACCAGGGACTGCCAACACTGAAGCTTTCTTT
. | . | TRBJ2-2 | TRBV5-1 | CASSLAGGPPTGELFF | TGCGCCAGCAGCTTGGCGGGGGGCCCGCCTACCGGGGAGCTGTTTTTT
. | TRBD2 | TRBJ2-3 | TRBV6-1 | CASTSSSGSTDTQYF | TGTGCCAGCACCTCTTCTAGCGGAAGCACAGATACGCAGTATTTT
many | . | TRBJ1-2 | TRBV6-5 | CASSPAWGANYGYTF | TGTGCCAGCAGTCCGGCCTGGGGGGCTAACTATGGCTACACCTTC
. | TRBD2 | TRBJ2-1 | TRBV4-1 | CASSHIAGGLLHEQFF | TGCGCCAGCAGCCACATAGCGGGGGGGCTGTTACATGAGCAGTTCTTC
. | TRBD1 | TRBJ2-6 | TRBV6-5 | CASRRTGRGANVLTF | TGTGCCAGCAGGCGGACAGGGAGGGGGGCCAACGTCCTGACTTTC
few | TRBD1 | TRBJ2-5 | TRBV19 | CASTPGTGIGGTQYF | TGTGCCAGTACCCCCGGGACAGGGATAGGGGGGACCCAGTACTTC
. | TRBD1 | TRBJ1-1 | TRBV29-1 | CSASDRGNTEAFF | TGCAGCGCCTCGGACAGGGGGAACACTGAAGCTTTCTTT
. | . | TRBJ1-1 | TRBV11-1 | CASSLRGFDSLNTEAFF | TGTGCCAGCAGCTTGAGAGGTTTCGACAGCTTAAACACTGAAGCTTTCTTT
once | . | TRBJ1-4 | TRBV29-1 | CSVGRGRSGKLFF | TGCAGCGTTGGCAGGGGACGAAGCGGAAAACTGTTTTTT
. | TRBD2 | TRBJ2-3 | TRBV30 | CAWSVNQRGPSTDTQYF | TGTGCCTGGAGTGTAAACCAGCGGGGGCCTAGCACAGATACGCAGTATTTT
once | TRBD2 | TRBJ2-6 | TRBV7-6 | CASSLAGAYPGLASSGANVLTF | TGTGCCAGCAGCTTAGCCGGTGCCTACCCGGGACTAGCCAGCTCTGGGGCCAACGTCCTGACTTTC
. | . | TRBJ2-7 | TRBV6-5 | CASSKTRVSYEQYF | TGTGCCAGCAGTAAAACTCGGGTGTCCTACGAGCAGTACTTC
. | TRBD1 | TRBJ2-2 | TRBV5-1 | CASSFNRGRTGELFF | TGCGCCAGCAGCTTTAACAGGGGCCGAACCGGGGAGCTGTTTTTT
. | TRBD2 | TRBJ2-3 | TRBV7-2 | CASSPRAGGKDTQYF | TGTGCCAGCAGCCCAAGAGCGGGGGGGAAAGATACGCAGTATTTT